The 18 T cell receptor beta chains reported below all come from one sample, sequenced in a study of T cells in localized non-small cell lung cancer. The protocol was immunoSEQ multiplex PCR, while the TCRdb copy is restricted to in-frame clones and leaves out a portion. The sample comprises approximately 11,000 clones, 40% to 50% of which are singletons, and roughly 4.2% rests with the top ten. Source: lymph node tissue, taken before any cancer treatment. These receptors came from a woman aged 40-70 years with stage II squamous cell lung carcinoma.

This clone has just a few counts. The rearrangement joins TRBV19 to TRBJ1-5; perhaps TRBD1 as D (6 bases). The germline CDR1 and CDR2 sequences are LNHDA and SQIVND (reference sequence). The CDR3 spans 17 residues. V shed 3 bases and J shed 4 bases, with 19 bases lying between them. The CDR3 reads CASSITRGGSFNQPQHF. The CDR3 region has the DNA TGTGCCAGTAGTATCACCAGGGGAGGATCTTTTAATCAGCCCCAGCATTTT. The variable domain in full, with the rest retrieved from reference TRBV19 and TRBJ1-5, is DGGITQSPKYLFRKEGQNVTLSCEQNLNHDAMYWYRQDPGQGLRLIYYSQIVNDFQKGDIAEGYSVSREKKESFPLTVTSAQKNPTAFYLCASSITRGGSFNQPQHFGDGTRLSIL.

The gene calls are TRBV19 and TRBJ2-3, with TRBD2 matching over 9 bases. The CDR3 spans 15 residues. With V trimmed by 7 bases and J by 3 bases, 8 bases remained unmatched. Germline CDR1 reads LNHDA; CDR2 reads SQIVND (reference sequence). The CDR3 DNA is TGTGCCAGTACCCTTAGCGGGGGATGGACAGATACGCAGTATTTT. This sequence encodes CASTLSGGWTDTQYF.

The rearrangement links TRBV29-1 to TRBJ1-1; D perhaps matches TRBD1 (6 bases). The CDR3 totals 13 residues. Trimming stripped 7 bases from V and 4 bases from J, with 16 bases between. CDR1 and CDR2 (germline): SQVTM, ANQGSEA. CDR3 coding DNA: TGCAGCGCAAGGATGAAAGGGGGCACTGAAGCTTTCTTT. Translating gives CSARMKGGTEAFF. Full variable domain (missing parts from reference TRBV29-1 and TRBJ1-1): SAVISQKPSRDICQRGTSLTIQCQVDSQVTMMFWYRQQPGQSLTLIATANQGSEATYESGFVIDKFPISRPNLTFSTLTVSNMSPEDSSIYLCSARMKGGTEAFFGQGTRLTVV.

The V and J genes are TRBV30 and TRBJ1-5, with D tentatively TRBD1 (5 bases). The germline CDR1 and CDR2 sequences are GTSNPN and SVGIG (reference sequence). The CDR3 length is 14 residues. Trimming stripped 0 bases from V and 5 bases from J, with 11 bases between. The CDR3 bases are TGTGCCTGGAGTGTACCAGGGTGGGATCAGCCCCAGCATTTT. This sequence encodes CAWSVPGWDQPQHF. Together with reference TRBV30 and TRBJ1-5, the CDR3 gives the full variable domain: SQTIHQWPATLVQPVGSPLSLECTVEGTSNPNLYWYRQAAGRGLQLLFYSVGIGQISSEVPQNLSASRPQDRQFILSSKKLLLSDSGFYLCAWSVPGWDQPQHFGDGTRLSIL.

The chain links TRBV19 to TRBJ2-1, with a weak D call TRBD2 (6 bases). This CDR3 is built from 15 residues. Germline loops: CDR1 LNHDA, CDR2 SQIVND (reference sequence). The V gene lost 8 bases and the J gene lost 1 base, with 15 bases spanning the gap. CDR3 protein: CASVPGDWSYNEQFF. The CDR3 coding sequence is TGTGCCAGTGTGCCGGGGGACTGGTCCTACAATGAGCAGTTCTTC.

This clone was counted between two and nine times. The chain links TRBV6-8 to TRBJ2-2; weak D call: TRBD1 (5 bases). Germline V gene sequence: CDR1 MNHGY, CDR2 SAAAGT. The V and J ends lost 5 bases and 1 base respectively, with 11 bases between them. CDR3 size: 15 residues. The CDR3 DNA follows: TGTGCCAGCAGTCGGACACTCCAGAACACCGGGGAGCTGTTTTTT. This codes for CASSRTLQNTGELFF.

This clone was detected a few times. The chain uses TRBV11-3 and TRBJ2-2; D is unclear. Trimming took 5 bases from V and 0 from J, leaving 10 bases between them. CDR1 and CDR2 (germline): SGHNT, YENEEA. CDR3 length: 15 residues. The CDR3: CASSQGRSNTGELFF. The CDR3 DNA sequence: TGTGCCAGCAGCCAAGGGCGGTCGAACACCGGGGAGCTGTTTTTT.

The chain employs TRBV10-2 and TRBJ2-2; 16 bases agree with TRBD2. V lost 6 bases, J lost 5 bases, and 6 bases stayed unmatched. Germline assignment: CDR1 WSHSY and CDR2 SAAADI. This CDR3 is 17 amino acids long. This CDR3 reads CASRGLAGGPRTGELFF. In nucleotides, the CDR3 is TGCGCCAGCAGGGGACTAGCGGGAGGGCCGAGGACCGGGGAGCTGTTTTTT.

This sequence joins TRBV6-8 and TRBJ2-7, with D tentatively TRBD2 (5 bases). The V end lost 4 bases, the J end lost 4 bases, and 14 bases lay between the germline ends. In germline, CDR1 is MNHGY, CDR2 SAAAGT. This CDR3 contains 14 residues. CDR3 protein: CASSSLDSAYEQYF. CDR3 bases: TGTGCCAGCAGTTCCTTGGACTCAGCTTACGAGCAGTACTTC.

J is TRBJ2-7 and V is TRBV11-3; D possibly uses TRBD1 or TRBD2 (5 bases each). Germline V lookup: CDR1 SGHNT, CDR2 YENEEA. V shed 4 bases and J shed 6 bases, with 16 bases lying between them. CDR3 length equals 14 residues. Written as DNA, the CDR3 is TGTGCCAGCAGCTGGGGGAATAACCCTGGCGAGCAGTACTTC. It yields the protein CASSWGNNPGEQYF.

The gene calls are TRBV30 and TRBJ2-5; D call uncertain. The germline V gene encodes CDR1 GTSNPN and CDR2 SVGIG (reference sequence). Trimming removed 1 base from V and 5 bases from J, with 8 bases in between. The CDR3 contains 12 residues. The CDR3 loop reads CAWSARSETQYF. In nucleotides, the CDR3 is TGTGCCTGGAGTGCGAGGTCGGAGACCCAGTACTTC.

This clone was seen just once. The chain combines TRBV28 with TRBJ2-7; TRBD2 matches at 7 bases. The CDR3 has 14 amino acids. CDR1 is MDHEN and CDR2 is SYDVKM in the germline V gene. Trimming removed 1 base from V and 6 bases from J; junction bases left unmatched: 6. This CDR3 is CASSLLSREGEQYF. In nucleotides, the CDR3 is TGTGCCAGCAGTTTATTGTCCAGGGAGGGCGAGCAGTACTTC.

This clone was observed a handful of times. The chain recombines TRBV6-8 with TRBJ1-5; D unresolved. The germline CDR1 and CDR2 sequences are MNHGY and SAAAGT. The germline V and J ends were trimmed by 4 bases and 6 bases, with 13 bases remaining between them. The CDR3 length is 14 residues. The CDR3 nucleotides are TGTGCCAGCAGTTCGGCAGGACTCCTTCAGCCCCAGCATTTT. This translates into CASSSAGLLQPQHF.

This clone was found a few times. The chain is built from TRBV4-1 and TRBJ2-7, with D perhaps given as TRBD1 or TRBD2 (5 bases each). Germline V gives CDR1 MGHRA, CDR2 YSYEKL. Trimming cost V 1 base and J 4 bases, with 11 bases left between them. This CDR3 contains 14 residues. The CDR3 is CASSQGRGGYEQYF. DNA of the CDR3: TGCGCCAGCAGCCAAGGTAGGGGCGGGTACGAGCAGTACTTC.

The rearrangement joins TRBV28 to TRBJ2-7; TRBD2 agrees at 7 bases. The J segment lost 4 bases and the V segment lost 6 bases, leaving 9 bases of the junction unmatched. This CDR3 is built from 14 residues. Per germline, CDR1 MDHEN and CDR2 SYDVKM. The CDR3 here is CASSPSGTGYEQYF. CDR3 coding DNA: TGTGCCAGCAGCCCCAGCGGGACCGGTTACGAGCAGTACTTC.

This clone was seen more than once but under ten times. The chain uses TRBV11-3 and TRBJ1-3, with D unclear. CDR1 is SGHNT, CDR2 YENEEA, per germline. The CDR3 has 14 amino acids. The ends were cut back, 5 bases at V and 2 bases at J, with 10 bases in the middle. The CDR3 DNA follows: TGTGCCAGCAGCCCTCCCGGGGCTGGAAACACCATATATTTT. This encodes CASSPPGAGNTIYF.

There are a few counts of this clone. The read terminates 1 residue before the CDR3 end, so the remaining end is supplied by the germline J gene. The chain couples TRBV6-1 to TRBJ2-1; D is tentatively TRBD1 or TRBD2 (5 bases each). Germline lookup yields CDR1 MNHNS and CDR2 SASEGT. The CDR3 extends over 15 amino acids. V was trimmed by 0 bases and J by 4 bases, leaving 10 bases between them. The CDR3 spells CASSEAPWGYNEQFF. Incomplete CDR3 DNA: TGTGCCAGCAGTGAAGCGCCCTGGGGGTACAATGAGCAGTTC.

By sample share, this clone is medium-sized (0.01 to 0.1%). The V call is TRBV6-8, the J call TRBJ1-1; 7 nucleotides align to TRBD1. J was trimmed by 4 bases and V by 7 bases; bases with no gene match: 15. The CDR3 runs 16 residues. CDR1 and CDR2 (germline): MNHGY, SAAAGT. This CDR3 reads CASTQSTGTAITEAFF. As DNA, the CDR3 is TGTGCCAGCACTCAATCCACCGGGACAGCTATCACTGAAGCTTTCTTT.